This T cell receptor beta chain was profiled in a study of CD8+ T cells in alopecia areata (dated by TCRdb to the late 2010s). About the investigation overall: Treated patients were enrolled in an open-label pilot trial of oral tofacitinib, 5 to 10 mg twice daily, for moderate-to-severe alopecia areata. Tofacitinib was given for 6 to 18 months, followed by 6 months of follow-up off drug to assess delayed response and recurrence. For the treated patients, the SALT score, which quantifies what percentage of scalp surface area is affected, served as the measure of disease severity. To study T cell clonal expansion in alopecia areata, the researchers applied high-throughput TCRbeta sequencing to both the C3H/HeJ mouse model and human patients. In humans, TCRbeta sequencing was performed on scalp tissue and on sorted CD4+ and CD8+ peripheral blood T cells from healthy controls and from patients with patchy or totalis/universalis alopecia areata. Biopsies were taken from tofacitinib-treated patients at baseline and again at 4 and 24 weeks into treatment, and several of those patients also had a later scalp biopsy. Scalp clonality was compared among normal scalp (n=4), patchy alopecia areata scalp (n=8), and alopecia totalis/universalis scalp (n=8). The RNA source kit depended on sample type: the PAXgene miRNA kit for fixed scalp, the miRNeasy kit for PBMCs, and the RNeasy kit for mouse skin. Amplification of TCRbeta CDR3 regions was done by immunoSEQ multiplex PCR using 35 Vbeta forward primers and 13 Jbeta reverse primers. What the study reported, not specific to this receptor: Tofacitinib significantly lowered scalp clonality and the number of expanded CD8+ clones among the top 100 scalp clones. Shared TCR sequences between patients were less evident than in mice, which may be partly attributable to HLA diversity in the patient population. Scalp TCR repertoire analysis is complicated because resident alphabeta T cells in normal human skin are also sequenced, whereas mouse skin is dominated by gammadelta T cells. Higher clonality and more expanded CD8+ clones were observed in lesional scalp than in normal scalp, particularly in alopecia totalis/universalis, a finding suggestive of antigenic drive. Many expanded lesional clones persisted in scalp and blood during tofacitinib treatment, which may partly explain relapse after stopping treatment. Because the treated cohort was small and included a single nonresponder, larger studies are needed to assess links between baseline CD8+ expansion and response.

Note on this clone: What antigen it recognizes has not been identified. It has no much larger one-base neighbor in the sample; base qualities were not kept.

From its cysteine to its phenylalanine, the CDR3 spans 19 amino acids. This entry keeps only the CDR3 DNA: 57 bases, framed from base 1. V loses 0 bases at its end and J loses 4 bases; junction bases beyond the gene matches: 9. The germline V gene sets CDR1 to LGHNA and CDR2 to YSLEER. The sample's time point label, in plain terms: about 25 weeks on oral tofacitinib. Sample treatment or condition, as interpreted from the label and publication: oral pan-JAK inhibitor, 5-10 mg twice daily. From alopecia areata patients, peripheral blood was collected along with lesional scalp punch biopsies. PBMCs were separated by density centrifugation and stained for CD3, CD4 and CD8, after which CD4+ and CD8+ T cells were sorted on a FACSAria. The library was built by means of the immunoSEQ multiplex PCR assay. To provide template for TCR sequencing, every sample had RNA extracted and reverse transcribed into cDNA. First-strand cDNA was synthesized using SuperScript III with a 2:1 mix of oligo-dT and random hexamers. A synthetic immune receptor repertoire was used to assess amplification bias, and residual bias was removed computationally. The published analysis was carried out like this. After raw reads were preprocessed to remove errors, the CDR3 was defined following IMGT conventions as running from the conserved cysteine to phenylalanine. Clonality was calculated as 1 minus Shannon entropy normalized by log2 of the number of productive unique TCRs. CD4 or CD8 identity of scalp clones was inferred by cross-referencing scalp TCRbeta sequences with sorted blood CD4 and CD8 repertoires. The table comes from immuneACCESS by way of TCRdb, which keeps in-frame sequences with V and J called. Part of the clones is missing from these tables; in studies checked, under half for an unresolved V gene and the rest for unknown reasons. The V and J calls and clone size were taken over from that table, and D and trimming were inferred from the DNA. This sample holds over 95,000 clones; 45% to 65% were observed only once. The leading ten clones occupy about 3.3% of the sample.

This receptor was identified in a human donor with alopecia areata. Sequencing was performed on CD4+ T cells sorted from blood, taken at week 24, from a patient treated with tofacitinib. The chain couples TRBV4-3 to TRBJ2-2, and TRBD2 aligns with 12 junction nucleotides. The nucleotide sequence is given as TGCGCCAGCAGCCAAGATGCCCCTAGCGGGGGGGCCGGCACCGGGGAGCTGTTTTTT. Its translation reads: CASSQDAPSGGAGTGELFF.